The 16 T cell receptor beta chains below come from one sample, sequenced in a study of monozygotic twins with inflammatory bowel disease. TCRdb re-called the 5' RACE reads and shows each CDR3 protein once, DNA omitted. Its table lists approximately 400,000 distinct CDR3 sequences. The sample was blood. The receptors stem from a human donor with ulcerative colitis or Crohn's disease, or a healthy co-twin of an affected twin (not recorded which).

The chain uses TRBV12-3 or TRBV12-4 and TRBJ2-3; the D call from TCRdb, TRBD1, cannot be confirmed without DNA. CDR3 length: 14 amino acids. The CDR3 protein is CASRQDRDGDTQYF.

The genes are TRBV5-1 and TRBJ2-2; the TCRdb call, TRBD1, lacks DNA for checking. The CDR3 totals 17 residues. CDR1 is SGHRS and CDR2 is YFSETQ in the germline V gene. The CDR3 sequence: CASSLNMGPMNTGELFF.

This chain connects TRBV4-3 to TRBJ2-3; the TCRdb D gene call, TRBD1, has no DNA to confirm it. This CDR3 has 17 residues. Per the germline V gene, CDR1 is LGHNA and CDR2 is YSLEER. CDR3 protein: CASSQDKDNTVTDTQYF.

The rearrangement uses TRBV9 and TRBJ2-2; with no DNA, the TCRdb D assignment of TRBD1 cannot be verified. The germline V gene has CDR1 SGDLS and CDR2 YYNGEE. The CDR3 is 16 amino acids. The CDR3 region is CASSVVSGANTGELFF.

The rearrangement uses TRBV7-9 and TRBJ2-7. CDR1 and CDR2 from the germline V gene are SEHNR and FQNEAQ (reference sequence). The length of the CDR3 is 12 residues. The chain's CDR3 is CASLGNSYEQYF.

J is TRBJ1-2 and V is TRBV12-3 or TRBV12-4; TCRdb's assignment of TRBD1 cannot be checked, as there is no DNA. The CDR3 has 14 amino acids. The CDR3 reads CASSGTGANYGYTF.

The gene calls are TRBV12-3 or TRBV12-4 and TRBJ2-4; the TRBD2 assignment by TCRdb is unverifiable without DNA. The CDR3 loop spans 14 amino acids. CDR3 in amino acids: CASSRLAGGGIQYF.

This chain connects TRBV5-1 to TRBJ2-7. The germline CDR1 and CDR2 sequences are SGHRS and YFSETQ. There are 13 residues in the CDR3. The CDR3 is CASSPTGPHEQYF. The whole variable domain, remainder taken from reference TRBV5-1 and TRBJ2-7, is KAGVTQTPRYLIKTRGQQVTLSCSPISGHRSVSWYQQTPGQGLQFLFEYFSETQRNKGNFPGRFSGRQFSNSRSEMNVSTLELGDSALYLCASSPTGPHEQYFGPGTRLTVT.

This chain uses TRBV29-1 with TRBJ1-3. Germline V gene lookup returns CDR1 SQVTM and CDR2 ANQGSEA. CDR3 size: 13 residues. The chain's CDR3 is CSVGSNSGNTIYF.

The J gene is TRBJ2-7, the V gene TRBV12-3 or TRBV12-4; TCRdb's D call, TRBD2, is unchecked because there is no DNA. The CDR3 covers 14 residues. CDR3 sequence reads: CASSPQGGGAGQYF.

This chain links TRBV12-3 or TRBV12-4 with TRBJ1-6; TCRdb reports TRBD1, a call that lacks DNA to check it against. This CDR3 contains 17 residues. The CDR3 loop reads CASSLAMGAGRNSPLHF.

The rearrangement uses TRBV14 and TRBJ1-6. The germline V gene has CDR1 SGHDN and CDR2 FVKESK. CDR3 length: 16 amino acids. CDR3 residues: CASSQDSGSWNSPLHF.

The chain couples TRBV20-1 to TRBJ2-4; TCRdb reports TRBD1, a call that lacks DNA to check it against. This CDR3 is built from 13 residues. Germline V gene lookup returns CDR1 DFQATT and CDR2 SNEGSKA (reference sequence). The CDR3 reads CSARGAAKNIQYF.

The chain couples TRBV20-1 to TRBJ2-5. CDR1 is DFQATT and CDR2 is SNEGSKA in the germline V gene (reference sequence). The CDR3 totals 12 residues. CDR3 protein: CSAGTPQETQYF.

The rearrangement uses TRBV7-9 and TRBJ2-7. The V gene's germline CDR1 is SEHNR and CDR2 FQNEAQ (reference sequence). This CDR3 is built from 13 residues. CDR3 residues: CASSLDGPYEQYF.

This rearrangement joins TRBV20-1 to TRBJ2-7; TCRdb's D call of TRBD1 is untestable without DNA. Germline-derived CDR1 and CDR2 are DFQATT and SNEGSKA (reference sequence). The CDR3 length is 14 residues. CDR3 sequence: CSAPSAGVSYEQYF.